The 2 T cell receptor beta chains below all came from one sample that was sequenced in a study of technical replicates of blood from several donors. Method: immunoSEQ multiplex PCR; TCRdb's copy keeps in-frame clones and lacks some. In the table there are tens of thousands of clones, less than 99% of which are singletons. The material sequenced was T cells isolated from PBMCs. Every receptor here comes from a human donor in good health.

The rearrangement uses TRBV2 and TRBJ2-1; 7 nucleotides align to TRBD1. With 8 bases clipped from V and 8 bases from J, the junction kept 12 bases outside the gene matches. This CDR3 is 14 amino acids long. Germline CDR1 reads SNHLY; CDR2 reads FYNNEI. The CDR3, as DNA: TGTGCCAGCCCATTGGGACAGCTACGCTATGAGCAGTTCTTC. Amino acid sequence: CASPLGQLRYEQFF. Complete variable domain (other parts from reference TRBV2 and TRBJ2-1): EPEVTQTPSHQVTQMGQEVILRCVPISNHLYFYWYRQILGQKVEFLVSFYNNEISEKSEIFDDQFSVERPDGSNFTLKIRSTKLEDSAMYFCASPLGQLRYEQFFGPGTRLTVL.

The chain is built from TRBV25-1 and TRBJ2-2; D not certain. Germline V gene data show CDR1 as MGHDK and CDR2 as SYGVNS. V was pared by 2 bases and J by 3 bases, with 4 bases between. The CDR3 totals 13 residues. The CDR3 DNA sequence: TGTGCCAGCAGTGAACGAGACACCGGGGAGCTGTTTTTT. It yields the protein CASSERDTGELFF.